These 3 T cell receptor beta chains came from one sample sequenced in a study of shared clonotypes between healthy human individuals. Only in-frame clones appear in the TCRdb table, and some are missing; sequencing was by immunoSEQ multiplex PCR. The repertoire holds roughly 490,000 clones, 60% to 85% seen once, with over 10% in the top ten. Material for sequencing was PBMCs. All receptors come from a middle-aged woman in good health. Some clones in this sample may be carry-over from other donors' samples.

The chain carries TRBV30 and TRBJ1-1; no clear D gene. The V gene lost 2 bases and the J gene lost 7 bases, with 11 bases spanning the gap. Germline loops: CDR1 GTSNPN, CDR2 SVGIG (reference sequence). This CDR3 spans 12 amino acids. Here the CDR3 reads CAWSMGWNEAFF. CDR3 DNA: TGTGCCTGGAGTATGGGGTGGAATGAAGCTTTCTTT.

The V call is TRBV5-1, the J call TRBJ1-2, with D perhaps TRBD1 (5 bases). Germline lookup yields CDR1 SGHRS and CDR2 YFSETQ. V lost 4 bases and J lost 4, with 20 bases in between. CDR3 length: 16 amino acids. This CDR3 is CASSLDLSGLIYGYTF. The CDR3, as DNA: TGCGCCAGCAGCCTGGACCTATCGGGACTGATCTATGGCTACACCTTC.

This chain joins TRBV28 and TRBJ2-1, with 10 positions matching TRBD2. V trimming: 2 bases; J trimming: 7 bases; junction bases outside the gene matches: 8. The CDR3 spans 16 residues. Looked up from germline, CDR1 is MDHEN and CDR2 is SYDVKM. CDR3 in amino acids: CASSLPSGRALNEQFF. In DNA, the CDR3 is TGTGCCAGCAGTTTACCCAGCGGGAGGGCCTTGAATGAGCAGTTCTTC.